This T cell receptor beta chain was sequenced during a study of T cell responses to AZD1222 COVID-19 vaccine. Method: immunoSEQ multiplex PCR; TCRdb's copy keeps in-frame clones and lacks some. The sample lists 130,000 or so clones; over 85% were seen once. The study's findings and limits: Repertoires were sampled only after the peak T cell response. Two AZD1222 administrations were followed by greater Spike-specific TCR breadth and depth.

On this clone itself: Its antigen is undetermined.

Germline assignment: CDR1 SGHAT and CDR2 FQNNGV. V dropped 1 base and J dropped 1 base, with 10 bases sitting between them. CDR3 length: 15 amino acids. This clonotype originated in an adult in good health. The rearrangement uses TRBV11-2 and TRBJ1-1, with D hard to call. The sequences come from peripheral blood, collected on day 0 of MenACWY control vaccination. The CDR3 spells CASSLGAASNTEAFF. The CDR3 DNA follows: TGTGCCAGCAGCTTAGGGGCGGCCTCGAACACTGAAGCTTTCTTT.